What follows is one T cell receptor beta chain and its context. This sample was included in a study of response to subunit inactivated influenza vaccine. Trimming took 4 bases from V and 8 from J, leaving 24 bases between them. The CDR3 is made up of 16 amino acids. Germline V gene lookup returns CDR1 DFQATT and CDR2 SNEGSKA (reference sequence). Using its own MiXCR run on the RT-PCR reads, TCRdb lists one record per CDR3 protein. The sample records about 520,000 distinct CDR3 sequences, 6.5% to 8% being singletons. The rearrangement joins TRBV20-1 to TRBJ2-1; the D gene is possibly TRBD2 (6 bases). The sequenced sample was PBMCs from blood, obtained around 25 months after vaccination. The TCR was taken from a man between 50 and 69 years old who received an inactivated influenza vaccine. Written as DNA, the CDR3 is TGCAGTGCTAAGGGCGGGATGGAGAGTGCACGGGATGAGCAGTTCTTC. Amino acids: CSAKGGMESARDEQFF.